This TCR beta chain was captured by sequencing in a study of blood T cell repertoires in COVID-19. Study summary: Samples of COVID-19 (acute and convalescent) were obtained from the United States, Italy and Spain. PBMCs, B-cell-depleted T cells, or T cells provided the cDNA or gDNA that made up the material.

CDR3 size: 16 residues. Germline-derived CDR1 and CDR2 are SGHRS and YFSETQ. Losses at the gene ends were 1 base for V and 3 bases for J; bases not matched to a gene: 4. Original processing notes: The authors estimated nucleated cell counts from reference gene primer amplification. Only in-frame clones appear in the TCRdb table, and some are missing; sequencing was by immunoSEQ multiplex PCR. For V, J and clone size, that table is used; D and trimming come from the DNA. The table lists about 110,000 clones, 84% of them singletons. The genes are TRBV5-1 and TRBJ2-6; 7 bases map to TRBD1. The sample comprised peripheral blood. This clonotype originated in a woman aged 80 or older with active or convalescent COVID-19. CDR3 residues: CASSLPGGSGANVLTF. CDR3 bases: TGCGCCAGCAGCTTGCCAGGGGGTAGTGGGGCCAACGTCCTGACTTTC.